This T cell receptor (beta chain) was obtained from a study of vaccination and CD4 T cells after COVID-19 (dated by TCRdb to between 2022 and 2023). Some background on the complete study: Convalescent patients had a positive SARS-CoV-2 result on nasal swab PCR, and of these patients, 8 or 9 had mild disease and one had severe disease. The convalescent cohort comprised six males and four females, including two Hispanic individuals, seven Caucasians, two Asians and one multiracial person. Participants received two doses of either the Pfizer-BioNTech BNT162b2 vaccine (n=8) or the Moderna mRNA-1273 vaccine (n=2). Post-COVID blood samples were collected from convalescent patients a median of approximately 93 days after diagnosis, with a range of roughly 35 to 180 days. The time from the second vaccine dose to post-vaccine blood sampling had a median of around 72 days and ranged from roughly 13 to 241 days. Overlapping spike peptide pools from SARS-CoV-2 and from the common cold coronaviruses HCoV-NL63, HCoV-OC43 and HCoV-229E were used as culture stimuli. In control cultures, a CEFX viral epitope pool was used as positive control, an HIV-1 Nef peptide pool was used as negative control, or no peptide was added. In more than eight COVID-19 convalescent patients and a few infection-naive healthy vaccine recipients, researchers compared the spike-specific CD4+ TCR repertoire from before mRNA vaccination with the repertoire from after.

The protocol used for the library was PCR. DNA from cultured CD4+ T cells underwent TCR sequencing with the Oncomine TCR Beta short-read assay at the Johns Hopkins FTIC core. Genomic DNA was extracted from the cultured CD4+ T cells with the QIAamp micro DNA kit. Oncomine TCR Beta libraries made from cultured CD4+ T cells were pooled using unique dual indexes and sequenced on an Illumina iSeq 100. The authors' pipeline ran thus. Non-productive sequences were filtered out, and CDR3s that did not start with C, did not end with F or W, or were shorter than 7 amino acids were discarded. The MANAFEST web application identified antigen-specific clonotypes by comparing peptide-stimulated wells against reference wells and other culture wells. Positive clones required FDR below 0.05, an odds ratio above 5, and productive frequency above 0.1% in at least two of three replicate wells. Clonotypes that were significantly expanded in both SARS-CoV-2 spike wells and at least one common cold coronavirus spike condition were defined as cross-reactive. Levenshtein distances (stringdist) and unrooted phylogenetic trees (ape) in R version 3.6.1 were used to assess CDR3 homology. TCRdb redid the processing of the public reads, applying fastp at Q25 and MiXCR, and retained in-frame beta chains. When rows share a CDR3 protein, they turn into one entry using the most common DNA and genes. V and J calls and clone size were set by TCRdb, not the authors. The sample table records 20,000 to 30,000 distinct CDR3 sequences; about three fifths of these occur just once. The ten largest clones add up to 6.5% to 10% of the sample.

In the paper's terms, the treatment or condition label means: approximately 11-day PBMC culture with coronavirus spike peptide pools or control peptides (ViraFEST assay). The ViraFEST assay, used in the study, expanded antigen-specific T cells with peptide pools and then identified the expanded clonotypes through TCR sequencing. Positive SARS-CoV-2 PCR tests in the convalescent patients dated from March to December 2020, before Alpha, Beta and Delta variants emerged in the United States. Each well held approximately 2 million PBMCs cultured in IMDM containing roughly 5.4% human AB serum and approximately 9.6 IU/ml IL-2, with about 9.4 ug/ml peptide pools added. On days 3 and 7, half of the culture medium was replaced with fresh IL-2-containing medium. Once the cells had been in culture for about 10 days, the EasySep CD4+ T cell isolation kit was used to isolate CD4+ T cells by negative selection. PBMCs were separated from whole blood using Ficoll-Paque Plus gradient centrifugation and then either used fresh or cryopreserved at -140C. Culture conditions were generally each tested in triplicate wells.

This clonotype was counted only a few times. This clone's antigen is unknown. One base away there is no much larger clone; base qualities are not given. Study-wide conclusions, independent of this receptor: In convalescent patients, a median roughly 86% of post-vaccine SARS-CoV-2-reactive clones were detected only after vaccination, suggesting vaccine-specific priming. Nearly all vaccine-specific clones in convalescent patients (304 of 307) were mono-reactive for SARS-CoV-2 spike rather than cross-reactive with common cold coronaviruses. The number of convalescent patients in the study was relatively small, and the study did not examine early timepoints following natural infection. The median number of SARS-CoV-2-reactive clonotypes rose from 20 to 25 after infection to around 40 after vaccination, but the change was not significant.

Trimming at the junction amounts to 6 bases on V and 2 bases on J, and the germline ends lie 14 bases apart. The CDR3 runs 15 residues from the cysteine to the phenylalanine. The CDR3 DNA has 45 bases and is translated from base 1. The germline V gene supplies CDR1 MNHNS and CDR2 SASEGT. The TCR originated in a human donor who had recovered from COVID-19. The chain couples TRBV6-1 to TRBJ1-5; a weak D assignment points to TRBD1 (6 bases agree). Sequenced sample: CD4+ T cells from blood, cultured in vitro. The DNA is TGTGCCAGCAGCCCCAGGGGTTCGGGCAATCAGCCCCAGCATTTT. Its amino acids are CASSPRGSGNQPQHF.